These T cell receptor beta chains were read from a single sample in a study of radiotherapy plus CTLA-4 blockade in lung cancer. TCRdb keeps only in-frame clones here, not all; method: immunoSEQ multiplex PCR. Counted here are roughly 92,000 clones, approximately 86% occurring once; the ten biggest clones make up approximately 2.2%. Here the sequenced sample was peripheral blood, taken from a patient treated with radiotherapy plus ipilimumab. The receptors were sampled from a human donor with non-small cell lung cancer who had a partial response to radiotherapy plus ipilimumab. CDR3s include the opening cysteine and the closing phenylalanine or tryptophan. D genes are given only for firm matches. Clone size appears in some rows only: once, few, many, or a class for an expanded clone.

v_call	j_call	clone_size	d_call	cdr3_nt	cdr3_aa
TRBV6-1	TRBJ1-2	once	-	TGTGCCAGCCGTAAGAGTGGCGGTGAGGGCTACACCTTC	CASRKSGGEGYTF
TRBV19	TRBJ1-5	few	-	TGTGCCAGTTCCTGGGGGAGGTATAGCAATCAGCCCCAGCATTTT	CASSWGRYSNQPQHF
TRBV5-1	TRBJ2-1	-	-	TGCGCCAGCAGCTTGGGGACTTCCTTACCTAACAATGAGCAGTTCTTC	CASSLGTSLPNNEQFF
TRBV6-5	TRBJ1-2	-	-	TGTGCCAGCAGGGGGGGGGCCGAAACCGGGGTCTACACCTTC	CASRGGAETGVYTF
TRBV28	TRBJ2-1	-	TRBD2	TGTGCCAGCAGCCTACCGGGACTAGCGGGAGAGGGAGAGTTCTTC	CASSLPGLAGEGEFF
TRBV6-1	TRBJ2-5	-	-	TGTGCCAGCAGGAGGGGGGGGCGCGGCCAAGAGACCCAGTACTTC	CASRRGGRGQETQYF
TRBV27	TRBJ1-5	-	TRBD1	TGTGCCAGCAGTCGATCGACAGGGACAAGCAATCAGCCCCAGCATTTT	CASSRSTGTSNQPQHF
TRBV4-3	TRBJ1-2	-	-	TGCGCCAGCAGCCAAGATCTTCACAGATACTATGGCTACACCTTC	CASSQDLHRYYGYTF
TRBV7-6	TRBJ1-2	-	-	TGTGCCAGCAGCTTATTATTGAGTCCCGGGTCTCATGGCTACACCTTC	CASSLLLSPGSHGYTF
TRBV2	TRBJ2-7	-	-	TGTGCCACTAACACGGGACACTCCTACGAGCAGTACTTC	CATNTGHSYEQYF
TRBV6-5	TRBJ1-2	-	TRBD1	TGTGCCAGCAGCCTAGACAGGGAGTCTCATGGCTACACCTTC	CASSLDRESHGYTF
TRBV28	TRBJ1-1	-	-	TGTGCCAGCAGTTTGCCTGGGGGGAGTATGAACACTGAAGCTTTCTTT	CASSLPGGSMNTEAFF
TRBV6-1	TRBJ2-7	-	TRBD1	TGTGCCAGCACCCCGGGACAGGGTTACGAGCAGTACTTC	CASTPGQGYEQYF
TRBV11-3	TRBJ2-5	-	TRBD2	TGTGCCAGCAGCCTAGCGGGCGGGTGGGAGACCCAGTACTTC	CASSLAGGWETQYF
TRBV30	TRBJ1-1	-	-	TGTGCCTGGAGTAAGGGGGTTCGGACTGAAGCTTTCTTT	CAWSKGVRTEAFF
TRBV28	TRBJ1-1	-	TRBD1	TGTGCCAGCACCCCGGGACAGGGGAACACTGAAGCTTTCTTT	CASTPGQGNTEAFF
TRBV6-5	TRBJ1-4	-	-	TGTGCCAGCAGTTATCGGCCAGGGCTAAGGGAAAAACTGTTTTTT	CASSYRPGLREKLFF
TRBV2	TRBJ1-5	once	TRBD1	TGTGCCAGCAGTCAACAGGGGATTAGCAATCAGCCCCAGCATTTT	CASSQQGISNQPQHF
TRBV5-1	TRBJ2-3	-	-	TGCGCCAGCAGCTTGGAGAGAGCGGTCACAGATACGCAGTATTTT	CASSLERAVTDTQYF
TRBV19	TRBJ1-5	-	-	TGTGCCAGTAGTATATCCGGGAATCAGCCCCAGCATTTT	CASSISGNQPQHF
TRBV5-6	TRBJ2-1	-	TRBD2	TGTGCCAGCAGCTTGGCGGGCTGGGAGGCGGGAGTCGGCGGTAATGAGCAGTTCTTC	CASSLAGWEAGVGGNEQFF
TRBV2	TRBJ1-2	-	-	TGTGCCAGCAGCCAGATCTATGGCTACACCTTC	CASSQIYGYTF
TRBV19	TRBJ2-7	-	-	TGTGCCAGCCAAGAGACAGGTCAGACGTCCTACGAGCAGTACTTC	CASQETGQTSYEQYF
TRBV7-3	TRBJ1-6	once	-	TGTGCCAGCAGCTTATTAGGGGCGGCGGATTCACCCCTCCACTTT	CASSLLGAADSPLHF
TRBV7-9	TRBJ1-5	-	-	TGTGCCAGCACCAAGGGGGGGGGACGCAATCAGCCCCAGCATTTT	CASTKGGGRNQPQHF
TRBV7-9	TRBJ1-4	-	-	TGTGCCAGCAGCTTAAAGGGGACTAATGAAAAACTGTTTTTT	CASSLKGTNEKLFF
TRBV6-5	TRBJ2-1	-	TRBD1	TGTGCCAGCAGTTACTCGACAGGGGCAACTTACAATGAGCAGTTCTTC	CASSYSTGATYNEQFF
TRBV28	TRBJ1-1	-	-	TGTGCCAGCAGTTTTGTTTTGGGGGCTGGAACTGAAGCTTTCTTT	CASSFVLGAGTEAFF
TRBV10-2	TRBJ2-1	-	TRBD2	TGCGCCAGCAGTGAGGGGACTAGTAGGGATGAGCAGTTCTTC	CASSEGTSRDEQFF
TRBV7-2	TRBJ2-3	-	TRBD1	TGTGCCAGCAGCTTAGTATACAGGGGGGATACGCAGTATTTT	CASSLVYRGDTQYF
TRBV28	TRBJ1-2	-	-	TGTGCCAGCAGTGTGGGGGGGGCCAACTATGGCTACACCTTC	CASSVGGANYGYTF
TRBV28	TRBJ1-1	-	TRBD1	TGTGCCAGCAGTCCCTGGACAGGGCCGAACACTGAAGCTTTCTTT	CASSPWTGPNTEAFF